The 21 T cell receptor beta chains below were found in one sample sequenced in a study of T-cell reconstitution after alpha-beta-depleted transplantation in children. Preparing the TCRbeta library involved the use of unique molecular identifiers. TCRdb reanalysed the PCR reads using MiXCR and keeps one entry per CDR3 protein. This sample yields approximately 520,000 distinct CDR3 sequences, of which more than 9.5% are seen a single time; around 13% belongs to the top ten. The input for sequencing was PBMCs, mostly from graft donor cells, taken 180 days after TCRalphabeta/CD19-depleted stem cell transplant. The receptors originated from a female patient aged 2 to 10 who had a stem cell transplant for aplastic anemia, so the T cells may come from the graft donor.

The chain recombines TRBV4-3 with TRBJ1-6; possible D gene TRBD1, 5 bases. Per the germline V gene, CDR1 is LGHNA and CDR2 is YSLEER. The CDR3 sequence is 16 residues long. The V and J ends lost 0 bases and 8 bases respectively, with 14 bases between them. The chain's CDR3 is CASSQDRRDLYSPLHF. The CDR3 nucleotides are TGCGCCAGCAGCCAAGATCGACGGGACCTGTATTCACCCCTCCACTTT.

This clonotype was counted between two and nine times. The chain recombines TRBV28 with TRBJ1-2; 10 nucleotides agree with TRBD1. The CDR3 totals 15 residues. The germline gives CDR1 MDHEN, CDR2 SYDVKM. Trimming removed 6 bases from V and 4 bases from J; junction bases left unmatched: 8. The DNA for the CDR3 is TGTGCCAGCAGACCTCGGGACAGGGGTAGCTATGGCTACACCTTC. It encodes CASRPRDRGSYGYTF.

Ten or more counts support this clonotype. The genes are TRBV29-1 and TRBJ2-3, with D perhaps matching TRBD1 (6 bases). Germline V CDR1 and CDR2: SQVTM, ANQGSEA. The CDR3 totals 12 residues. V shed 7 bases and J shed 5 bases, with 13 bases lying between them. CDR3 sequence: CSAVTGVDTQYF. The CDR3 DNA is TGCAGCGCCGTGACAGGTGTAGATACGCAGTATTTT.

This chain uses TRBV7-8 with TRBJ1-4; D gene ambiguous. CDR1 SGHVS and CDR2 FQNEAQ come from the germline V gene. Trimming left V 5 bases short and J 11 bases short, with 12 bases between. The CDR3 sequence is 12 residues long. The CDR3 DNA is TGTGCCAGCAGCCCCCCGACGGGGAAACTGTTTTTT. It yields the protein CASSPPTGKLFF.

This clonotype showed up many times. The rearrangement links TRBV7-2 to TRBJ1-1; D is perhaps TRBD1 (6 bases). The CDR3 consists of 14 residues. Germline CDR1 and CDR2: SGHTA and FQGNSA. The V end lost 7 bases, the J end lost 3 bases, and 15 bases lay between the germline ends. The CDR3: CASNFPYRDTEAFF. The CDR3 DNA follows: TGTGCCAGCAACTTTCCCTACAGGGACACTGAAGCTTTCTTT.

This chain connects TRBV12-5 to TRBJ1-1, with D unresolved. The CDR3 covers 13 residues. CDR1 LGHNT and CDR2 FRNRAP come from the germline V gene. The germline V and J ends were trimmed by 4 bases and 11 bases, with 17 bases remaining between them. CDR3 amino acids: CASGSHGPLGAFF. CDR3 nucleotide sequence: TGTGCTAGTGGTTCCCACGGGCCCCTCGGGGCTTTCTTT.

The chain employs TRBV6-2 or TRBV6-3 and TRBJ2-3, with 7 positions matching TRBD2. Germline CDR1 reads MNHEY; CDR2 reads SVGEGT. The ends lost 2 bases at V and 5 bases at J; junction bases unmatched: 7. The CDR3 consists of 15 residues. CDR3 coding DNA: TGTGCCAGCAGTTACGTGCGAGTAGCGGGAGATACGCAGTATTTT. Translation gives CASSYVRVAGDTQYF.

CDR3 sequence: CASSPGTGGRAFF. The CDR3 coding sequence is TGTGCCAGCAGCCCAGGGACAGGGGGCAGGGCTTTCTTT. The chain couples TRBV7-8 to TRBJ1-1; 12 bases match TRBD1. V dropped 5 bases and J dropped 11; count of bases not matched to a gene: 6. Germline V gene sequence: CDR1 SGHVS, CDR2 FQNEAQ. This CDR3 is built from 13 residues.

This clonotype has a count of ten or more. The chain recombines TRBV28 with TRBJ2-1, with TRBD1 as a possible D gene (5 bases). This CDR3 comprises 16 residues. Germline V gene sequence: CDR1 MDHEN, CDR2 SYDVKM. Between the trimmed V and J ends, which lost 4 bases and 0 bases, there was a span of 13 bases. CDR3 DNA sequence: TGTGCCAGCAGTTCAAAGACAGTAAGCTCCTACAATGAGCAGTTCTTC. It is translated as CASSSKTVSSYNEQFF.

The chain combines TRBV29-1 with TRBJ2-3; perhaps TRBD2 as D (6 bases). This CDR3 region has 14 residues. Germline V gives CDR1 SQVTM, CDR2 ANQGSEA. The germline V and J ends were trimmed by 4 bases and 1 base, with 12 bases remaining between them. The CDR3 loop is CSVVAGLGTDTQYF. The CDR3 DNA follows: TGCAGCGTTGTCGCGGGGCTTGGCACAGATACGCAGTATTTT.

This chain links TRBV7-2 with TRBJ1-2; no clear D. Trimming took off 4 bases at V and 7 bases at J, with 13 bases between the two ends. This CDR3 is built from 13 residues. Per the germline V gene, CDR1 is SGHTA and CDR2 is FQGNSA. The CDR3 sequence is CASSYHRARGYTF. The CDR3 DNA sequence: TGTGCCAGCAGCTATCACCGAGCACGTGGCTACACCTTC.

The V call is TRBV5-1, the J call TRBJ1-2; TRBD1 matches 7 bases. Germline CDR1 and CDR2: SGHRS and YFSETQ. The CDR3 is 13 residues long. Trimming removed 3 bases from V and 4 bases from J; junction bases left unmatched: 3. The CDR3 DNA follows: TGCGCCAGCAGCTCGGGACAGCTCTATGGCTACACCTTC. Residues: CASSSGQLYGYTF.

This clonotype was seen a handful of times. The chain joins TRBV13 to TRBJ1-1, with TRBD1 as a possible D gene (6 bases). The CDR3 runs to 12 residues. Germline V lookup: CDR1 PRHDT, CDR2 FYEKMQ (reference sequence). V was shortened by 6 bases and J by 10 bases, with 15 bases between the two germline ends. CDR3 in amino acids: CASSFTGRGAFF. The CDR3 DNA is TGTGCCAGCAGTTTTACAGGGAGAGGAGCTTTCTTT.

In this sample, this clonotype turned up a few times. An end of the junction does not agree with germline; a read error may underlie this. V usage is TRBV4-1 and J usage is TRBJ2-1, with D possibly TRBD2 on 5 matching bases. The CDR3 runs to 12 residues. Germline-derived CDR1 and CDR2 are MGHRA and YSYEKL. The CDR3 protein is CASSQDGRLLSF. In DNA, the CDR3 is TGCGCCAGCAGCCAAGATGGGAGACTCCTGTCCTTC.

There are a few counts of this clonotype. The V gene is TRBV20-1, the J gene TRBJ2-1, with a weak D call TRBD2 (5 bases). Germline V gives CDR1 DFQATT, CDR2 SNEGSKA (reference sequence). V was pared by 4 bases and J by 4 bases, with 14 bases between. The CDR3 length is 14 residues. The chain's CDR3 is CSAIAPNGYNEQFF. The CDR3 DNA reads TGCAGTGCTATAGCGCCGAACGGATACAATGAGCAGTTCTTC.

The chain carries TRBV18 and TRBJ1-5, with D perhaps TRBD1 (6 bases). The CDR3 has 17 amino acids. From germline, CDR1 is KGHSH and CDR2 LQKENI. The ends were cut back, 5 bases at V and 6 bases at J, with 23 bases in the middle. In nucleotides, the CDR3 is TGTGCCAGCTCATCCTCGACAGGCCAGGGACTAGTTCAGCCCCAGCATTTT. Protein product: CASSSSTGQGLVQPQHF. The full variable domain, completed using reference TRBV18 and TRBJ1-5, is NAGVMQNPRHLVRRRGQEARLRCSPMKGHSHVYWYRQLPEEGLKFMVYLQKENIIDESGMPKERFSAEFPKEGPSILRIQQVVRGDSAAYFCASSSSTGQGLVQPQHFGDGTRLSIL.

A few counts support this clonotype. The V and J genes are TRBV5-1 and TRBJ2-7; weak D call: TRBD2 (5 bases). This CDR3 is 14 amino acids long. Germline CDR1 SGHRS, CDR2 YFSETQ. The V gene lost 2 bases and the J gene lost 5 bases, with 14 bases spanning the gap. The CDR3 sequence is CASSLEVGVNEQYF. The CDR3 coding sequence is TGCGCCAGCAGCTTAGAGGTCGGGGTGAACGAGCAGTACTTC.

This clonotype was counted a few times. J is TRBJ2-4 and V is TRBV25-1; 8 nucleotides align to TRBD2. The CDR3 covers 17 residues. Germline V gene lookup returns CDR1 MGHDK and CDR2 SYGVNS. Trimming at V came to 6 bases and at J to 1 base, leaving 11 bases not matched to a gene. CDR3 protein: CASRLADLLRAKNIQYF. CDR3 bases: TGTGCCAGCAGACTAGCGGACCTTCTTAGGGCCAAAAACATTCAGTACTTC.

V usage is TRBV12-3 or TRBV12-4 and J usage is TRBJ2-7; no reliable D call. The V and J ends lost 7 bases and 5 bases respectively, with 6 bases between them. This CDR3 has 10 residues. CDR3 protein: CASNFDEQYV. The CDR3 nucleotides are TGTGCCAGCAATTTCGACGAGCAGTACGTC.

A word on this clonotype: At one end, the junction sequence differs from germline, possibly due to a read error. The gene calls are TRBV27 and TRBJ2-6, with D perhaps matching TRBD1 (6 bases). This CDR3 has 16 amino acids. The germline V gene has CDR1 MNHEY and CDR2 SMNVEV (reference sequence). The CDR3 here is CASSVTGPAGANVLTF. In nucleotides, the CDR3 is TGTGCCAGCAGTGTTACAGGGCCCGCTGGTGCCAACGTCCTGACTTTC.

The gene calls are TRBV7-9 and TRBJ1-5, with 9 bases matching TRBD1. CDR1 is SEHNR and CDR2 is FQNEAQ in the germline V gene (reference sequence). Trimming at V came to 5 bases and at J to 5 bases, leaving 13 bases not matched to a gene. This CDR3 contains 17 residues. The CDR3 bases are TGTGCCAGCAGCCCCCTTAATACAGGGGGCATACATCAGCCCCAGCATTTT. The encoded protein is CASSPLNTGGIHQPQHF.